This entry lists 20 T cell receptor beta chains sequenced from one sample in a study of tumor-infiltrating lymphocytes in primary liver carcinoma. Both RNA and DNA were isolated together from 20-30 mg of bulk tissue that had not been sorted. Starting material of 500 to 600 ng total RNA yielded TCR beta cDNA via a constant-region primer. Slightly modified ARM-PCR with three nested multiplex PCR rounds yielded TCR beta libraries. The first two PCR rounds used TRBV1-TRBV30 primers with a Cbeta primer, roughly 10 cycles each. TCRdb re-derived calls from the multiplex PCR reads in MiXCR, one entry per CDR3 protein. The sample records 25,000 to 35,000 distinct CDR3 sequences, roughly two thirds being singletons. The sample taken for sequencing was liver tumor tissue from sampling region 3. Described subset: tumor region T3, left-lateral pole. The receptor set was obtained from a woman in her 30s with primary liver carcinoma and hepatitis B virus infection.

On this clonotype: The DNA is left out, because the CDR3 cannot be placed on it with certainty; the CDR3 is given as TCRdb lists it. This chain's CDR3 is CSVALGTGGHEQYF. The chain employs TRBV29-1 and TRBJ2-7; TRBD2 reflects the table's D call only, with no check against the DNA. Germline CDR1 and CDR2: SQVTM and ANQGSEA. The CDR3 totals 14 residues, both ends included.

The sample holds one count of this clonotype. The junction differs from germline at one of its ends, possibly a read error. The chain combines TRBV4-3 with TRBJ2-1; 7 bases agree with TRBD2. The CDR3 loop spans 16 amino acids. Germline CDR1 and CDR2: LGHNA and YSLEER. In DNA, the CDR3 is TGCGCCAACAGCCAAGATTGGGACTACGCATACAATGAGCACTTCTTC. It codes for CANSQDWDYAYNEHFF.

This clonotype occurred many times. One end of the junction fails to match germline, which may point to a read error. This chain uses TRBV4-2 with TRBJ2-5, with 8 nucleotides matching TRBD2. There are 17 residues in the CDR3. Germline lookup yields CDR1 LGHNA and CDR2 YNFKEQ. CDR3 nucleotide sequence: TGTGCCATCAGCCAAACCGGGACTAGGAATGTCCCAGAGACCCAGTACTTC. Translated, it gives CAISQTGTRNVPETQYF.

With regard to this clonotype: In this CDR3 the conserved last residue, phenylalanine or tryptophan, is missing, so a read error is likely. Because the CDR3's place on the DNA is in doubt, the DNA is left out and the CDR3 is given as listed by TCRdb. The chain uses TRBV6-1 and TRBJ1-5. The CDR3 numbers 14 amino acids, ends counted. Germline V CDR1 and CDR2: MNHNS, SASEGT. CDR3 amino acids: CAGTDGVEGQPRHL.

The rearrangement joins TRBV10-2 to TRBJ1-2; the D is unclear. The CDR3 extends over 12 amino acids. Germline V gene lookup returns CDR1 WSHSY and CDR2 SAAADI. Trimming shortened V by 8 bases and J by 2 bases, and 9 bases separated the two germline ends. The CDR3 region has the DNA TGCGCCAGCCTTAGGGAGAACTATGGCTACACCTTC. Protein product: CASLRENYGYTF.

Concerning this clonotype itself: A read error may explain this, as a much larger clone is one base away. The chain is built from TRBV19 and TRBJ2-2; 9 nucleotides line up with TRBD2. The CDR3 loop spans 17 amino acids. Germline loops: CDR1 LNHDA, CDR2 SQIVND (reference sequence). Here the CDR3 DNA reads TGTGCCAGTAGCCTGGCTGCGGGAGGGGTATTGACCGTGGAGCTGTTTTTT. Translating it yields CASSLAAGGVLTVELFF.

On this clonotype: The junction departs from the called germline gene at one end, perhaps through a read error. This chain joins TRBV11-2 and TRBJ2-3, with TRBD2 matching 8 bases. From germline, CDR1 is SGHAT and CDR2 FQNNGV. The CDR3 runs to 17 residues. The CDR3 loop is CASSHLGSGSLTDMQYF. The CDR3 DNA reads TGTGCCAGCAGCCACCTAGGGAGCGGGAGCCTCACAGATATGCAGTATTTT.

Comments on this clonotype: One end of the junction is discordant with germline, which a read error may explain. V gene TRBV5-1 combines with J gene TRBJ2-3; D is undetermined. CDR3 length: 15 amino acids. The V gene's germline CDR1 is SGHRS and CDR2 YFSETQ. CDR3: CASSKTWQEYDMQYF. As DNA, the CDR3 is TGCGCCAGCAGCAAAACCTGGCAGGAGTACGATATGCAGTATTTT.

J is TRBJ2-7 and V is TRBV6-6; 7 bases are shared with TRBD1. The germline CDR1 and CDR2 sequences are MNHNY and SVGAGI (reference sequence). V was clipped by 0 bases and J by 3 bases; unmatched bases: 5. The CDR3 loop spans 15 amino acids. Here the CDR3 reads CASSYSGTAFYEQYF. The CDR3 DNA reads TGTGCCAGCAGTTACTCGGGGACAGCATTCTACGAGCAGTACTTC.

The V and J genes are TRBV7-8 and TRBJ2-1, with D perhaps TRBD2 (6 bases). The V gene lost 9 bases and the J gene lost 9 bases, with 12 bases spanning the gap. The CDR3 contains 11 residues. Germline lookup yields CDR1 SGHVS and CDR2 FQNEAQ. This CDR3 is CASNWRGEQFF. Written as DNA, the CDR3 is TGTGCCAGTAACTGGCGGGGTGAGCAGTTCTTC.

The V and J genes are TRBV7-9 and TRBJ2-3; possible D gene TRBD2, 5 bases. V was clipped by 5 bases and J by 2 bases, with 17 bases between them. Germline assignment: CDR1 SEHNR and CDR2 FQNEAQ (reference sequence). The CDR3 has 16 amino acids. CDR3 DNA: TGTGCCAGCAGCCTATTACTAATGGGAGACACAGATACGCAGTATTTT. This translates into CASSLLLMGDTDTQYF.

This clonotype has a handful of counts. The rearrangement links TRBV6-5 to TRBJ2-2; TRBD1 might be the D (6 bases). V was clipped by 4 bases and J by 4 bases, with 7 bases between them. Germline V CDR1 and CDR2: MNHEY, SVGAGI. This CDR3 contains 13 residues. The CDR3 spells CASSSGVTGELFF. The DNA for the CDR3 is TGTGCCAGCAGTTCAGGGGTCACCGGGGAGCTGTTTTTT.

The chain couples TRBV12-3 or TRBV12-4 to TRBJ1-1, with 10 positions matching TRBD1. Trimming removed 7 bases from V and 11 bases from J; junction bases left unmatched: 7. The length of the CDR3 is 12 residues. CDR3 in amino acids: CASMGQGMTAFF. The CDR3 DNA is TGTGCCAGCATGGGACAGGGGATGACGGCTTTCTTT.

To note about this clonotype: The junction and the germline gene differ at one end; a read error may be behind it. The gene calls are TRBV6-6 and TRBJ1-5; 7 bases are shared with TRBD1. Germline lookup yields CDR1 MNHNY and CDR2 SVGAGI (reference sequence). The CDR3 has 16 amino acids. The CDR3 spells CASRGTKQGLNRPQHF. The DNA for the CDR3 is TGTGCCAGCAGGGGCACCAAACAGGGGTTGAATCGGCCCCAGCATTTT.

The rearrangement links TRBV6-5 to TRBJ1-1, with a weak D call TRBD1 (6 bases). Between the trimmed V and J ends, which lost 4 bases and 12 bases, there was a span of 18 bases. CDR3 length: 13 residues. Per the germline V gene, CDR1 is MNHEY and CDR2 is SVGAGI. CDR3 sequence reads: CASSWNRDAETFF. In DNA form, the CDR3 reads TGTGCCAGCAGTTGGAACAGGGACGCCGAGACTTTCTTT.

CDR3 sequence: CASSPGAYQETQYF. The CDR3 DNA sequence: TGTGCCAGCAGCCCGGGGGCCTACCAAGAGACCCAGTACTTC. This rearrangement joins TRBV11-3 to TRBJ2-5; D possibly matches TRBD1 or TRBD2 (6 bases each). Germline CDR1 reads SGHNT; CDR2 reads YENEEA. The CDR3 is 14 amino acids. The V end was cut by 5 bases, the J end by 0 bases, with 10 bases between.

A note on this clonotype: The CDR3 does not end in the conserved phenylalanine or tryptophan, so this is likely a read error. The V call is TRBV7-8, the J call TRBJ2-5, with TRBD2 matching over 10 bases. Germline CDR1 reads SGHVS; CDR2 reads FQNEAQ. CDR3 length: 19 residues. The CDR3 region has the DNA TGTGACAGCAGCTTAGCGTTCGCCCCAACTAGCGGGGTTAAAGAGACCCAGTACTTA. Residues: CDSSLAFAPTSGVKETQYL.

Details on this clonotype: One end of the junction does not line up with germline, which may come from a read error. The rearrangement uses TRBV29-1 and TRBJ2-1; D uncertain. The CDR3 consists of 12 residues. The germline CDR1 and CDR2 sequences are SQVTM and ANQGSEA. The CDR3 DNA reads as TGCAGCCCCCTAAGGTACTACAATGAACAGTTCTTC. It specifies CSPLRYYNEQFF.

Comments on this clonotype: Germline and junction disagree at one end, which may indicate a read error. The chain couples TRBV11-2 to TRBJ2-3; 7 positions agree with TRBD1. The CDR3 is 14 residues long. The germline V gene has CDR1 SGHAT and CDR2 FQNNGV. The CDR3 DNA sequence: TGTGCCAGCAACTTAGACAGGGAGATCGATGCGCAGTATTTT. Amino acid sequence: CASNLDREIDAQYF.

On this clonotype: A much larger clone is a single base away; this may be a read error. CDR3 DNA: TGTGCCAGCAACTTAGATATCAGGGACCGCGAATACTTC. Its translation: CASNLDIRDREYF. The chain recombines TRBV11-2 with TRBJ2-5; D could derive from TRBD1 or TRBD2 (5 bases each). In germline, CDR1 is SGHAT, CDR2 FQNNGV. The CDR3 length is 13 residues.